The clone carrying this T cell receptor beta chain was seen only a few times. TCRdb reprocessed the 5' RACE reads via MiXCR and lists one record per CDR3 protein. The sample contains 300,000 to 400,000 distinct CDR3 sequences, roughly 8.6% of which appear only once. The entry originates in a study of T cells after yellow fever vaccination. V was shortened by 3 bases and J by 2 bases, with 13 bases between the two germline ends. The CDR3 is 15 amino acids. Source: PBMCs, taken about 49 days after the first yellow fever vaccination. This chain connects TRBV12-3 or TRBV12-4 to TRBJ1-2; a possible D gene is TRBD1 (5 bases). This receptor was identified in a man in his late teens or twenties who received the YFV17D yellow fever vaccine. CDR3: CASSFKGRGNYGYTF. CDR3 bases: TGTGCCAGCAGTTTCAAGGGGAGGGGAAACTATGGCTACACCTTC.